This TCR beta chain appears in the sequencing data of a study of blood T cell repertoires in COVID-19. In the study overall: Researchers got acute and convalescent COVID-19 samples from the United States, Italy and Spain. The analysed material was cDNA or gDNA that came from T cells, B-cell-depleted T cells, or PBMCs.

The authors' processing: Reference gene primer amplification gave estimated nucleated cell counts. TCRdb's table, derived via immunoSEQ multiplex PCR, lists solely in-frame clones and lacks some. The V and J calls and the clone size are those of that table, but D and trimming were determined from the DNA. The sample holds around 120,000 clones, more than 60% seen once. This clone has more than one count but fewer than ten. The V and J ends lost 0 bases and 6 bases respectively, with 12 bases between them. Per germline, CDR1 LGHDT and CDR2 YNNKEL (reference sequence). The CDR3 has 15 amino acids. The sample was peripheral blood. The receptor's source is a man aged 45 to 65 with acute or convalescent COVID-19. The J gene is TRBJ2-1, the V gene TRBV3-1 (or the pseudogene TRBV3-2); D ambiguous. The CDR3 reads CASSQDAGMGNEQFF. The CDR3 coding sequence is TGTGCCAGCAGCCAAGATGCAGGAATGGGCAATGAGCAGTTCTTC.